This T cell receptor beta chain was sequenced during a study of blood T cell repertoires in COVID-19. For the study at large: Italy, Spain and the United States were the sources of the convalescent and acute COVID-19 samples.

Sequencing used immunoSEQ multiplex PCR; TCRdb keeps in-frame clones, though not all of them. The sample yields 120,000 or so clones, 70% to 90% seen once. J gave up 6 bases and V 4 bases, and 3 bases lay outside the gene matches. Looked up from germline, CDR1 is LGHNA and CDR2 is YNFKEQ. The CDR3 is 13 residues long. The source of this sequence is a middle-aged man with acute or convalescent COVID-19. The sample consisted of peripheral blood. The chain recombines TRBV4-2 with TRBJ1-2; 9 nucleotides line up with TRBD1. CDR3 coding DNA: TGTGCCAGCAGCCTACGGACAGGGGATGGCTACACCTTC. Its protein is CASSLRTGDGYTF.